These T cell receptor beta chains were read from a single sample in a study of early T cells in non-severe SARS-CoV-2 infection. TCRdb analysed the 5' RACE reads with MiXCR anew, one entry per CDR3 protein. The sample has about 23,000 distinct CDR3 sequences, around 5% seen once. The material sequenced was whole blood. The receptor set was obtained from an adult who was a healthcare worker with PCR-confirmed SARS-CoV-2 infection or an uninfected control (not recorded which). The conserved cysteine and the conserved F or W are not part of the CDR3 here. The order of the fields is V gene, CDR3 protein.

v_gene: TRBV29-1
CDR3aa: SVAGQQIYEQY

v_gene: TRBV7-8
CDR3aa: ASSLTGTGFLYGYT

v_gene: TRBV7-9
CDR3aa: ASSSNLAGSGELF

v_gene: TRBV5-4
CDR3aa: ASSISSGPSTDTQY

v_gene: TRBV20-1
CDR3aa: SARGSHSPETQY

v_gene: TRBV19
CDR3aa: ASSLRTGGSEAF

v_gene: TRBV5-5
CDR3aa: ASSLSSYISEAF

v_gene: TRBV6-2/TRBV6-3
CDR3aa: ASSYNGARGEQF

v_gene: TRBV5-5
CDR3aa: ASRVAGGPGRKF

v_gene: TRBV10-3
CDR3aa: AISEGDSYEQY

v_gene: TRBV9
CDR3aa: ASSVGLARYNEQF

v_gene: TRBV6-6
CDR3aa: ASSLGQEGNSPLH

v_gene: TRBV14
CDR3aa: ASSQVAGAANEQF

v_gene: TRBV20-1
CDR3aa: SARDRPGEGKTEAF

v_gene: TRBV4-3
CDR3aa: ASSQDRRAWGNEQF

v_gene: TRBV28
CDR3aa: ASSLGGKEAF

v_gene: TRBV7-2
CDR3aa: ASSGWDTGGSNEQF

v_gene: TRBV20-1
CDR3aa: SAIPGTGNYNEQF

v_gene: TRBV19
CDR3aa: ASSTKYRQGVNYGYT

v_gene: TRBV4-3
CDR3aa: ASSQRTSGDEQY

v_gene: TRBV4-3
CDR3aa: ASSQDTRGANYGYT

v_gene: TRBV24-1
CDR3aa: ATSDSHMAGAKNIQY

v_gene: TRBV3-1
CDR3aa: ASSQEVPTALDEKLF

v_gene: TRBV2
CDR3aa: ASNRGLETQY

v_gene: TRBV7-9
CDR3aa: ASSSRLGREGGGNIQY

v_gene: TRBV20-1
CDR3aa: SASSTGTGAHYGCT

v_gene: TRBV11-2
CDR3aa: ASSPLESSFSYNEQF